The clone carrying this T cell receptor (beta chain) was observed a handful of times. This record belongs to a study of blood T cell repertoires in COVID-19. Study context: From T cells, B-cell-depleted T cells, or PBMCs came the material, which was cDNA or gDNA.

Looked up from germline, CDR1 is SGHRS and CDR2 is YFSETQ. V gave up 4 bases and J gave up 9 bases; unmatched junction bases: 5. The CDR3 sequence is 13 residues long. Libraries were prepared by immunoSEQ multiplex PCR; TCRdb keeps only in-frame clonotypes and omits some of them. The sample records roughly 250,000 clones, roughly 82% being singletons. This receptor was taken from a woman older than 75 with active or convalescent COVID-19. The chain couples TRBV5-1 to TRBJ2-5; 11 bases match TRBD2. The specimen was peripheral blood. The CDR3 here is CASSRTSGSPQYF. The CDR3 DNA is TGCGCCAGCAGCCGAACTAGCGGGAGTCCCCAGTACTTC. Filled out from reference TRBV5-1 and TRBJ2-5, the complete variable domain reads KAGVTQTPRYLIKTRGQQVTLSCSPISGHRSVSWYQQTPGQGLQFLFEYFSETQRNKGNFPGRFSGRQFSNSRSEMNVSTLELGDSALYLCASSRTSGSPQYFGPGTRLLVL.